Listed below are T cell receptor beta chains from one sample, sequenced in a study of T cells after yellow fever vaccination. MiXCR, applied by TCRdb to the 5' RACE reads, yields one record per CDR3 protein. The sample has 450,000 to 550,000 distinct CDR3 sequences; 21% are singletons. Specimen: PBMCs, collected approximately 22 days after the first yellow fever vaccination. Receptors were obtained from a man between 18 and 35 years old who received the YFV17D yellow fever vaccine. Each CDR3 is given with its conserved first and last residue. A D gene is named only where the DNA matches it firmly. Clone size is not always given. Where it is, it says once, few, many or a class for expanded clones.

v_call,d_call,j_call,clone_size,cdr3_nt,cdr3_aa
TRBV7-2,TRBD2,TRBJ2-3,-,TGTGCCACCACGGGGCGGGGGGGCGAAGATACGCAGTATTTT,CATTGRGGEDTQYF
TRBV18,TRBD2,TRBJ2-3,few,TGTGCCAGCTCACCGCCGTCGGGCGGGGGGATAGATACGCAGTATTTT,CASSPPSGGGIDTQYF
TRBV7-9,TRBD1,TRBJ2-7,-,TGTGCCAGCAGCCCTGGACAGGGGTTATTCCACGAGCAGTACTTC,CASSPGQGLFHEQYF
TRBV6-1,TRBD1,TRBJ2-1,-,TGTGCCAGCAACAAACTACAGGGGGCGACCTACAATGAGCAGTTCTTC,CASNKLQGATYNEQFF
TRBV19,-,TRBJ2-7,-,TGTGCCAGTAGTCTGTCGGACTCTCACCCCTCCTACGAGCAGTACTTC,CASSLSDSHPSYEQYF
TRBV4-3,-,TRBJ1-5,many,TGCGCCAGCAGCCCCCGCCGGGGCAATCAGCCCCAGCATTTT,CASSPRRGNQPQHF
TRBV5-1,TRBD2,TRBJ2-3,-,TGCGCCAGCGGCGTAGGACTAGGAACGGATACGCAGTATTTT,CASGVGLGTDTQYF
TRBV7-2,-,TRBJ1-5,-,TGTGCCAGCAGCTTAGGGGTCCGGGGCAAGGAGCCCCAGCATTTT,CASSLGVRGKEPQHF
TRBV6-2/TRBV6-3,-,TRBJ1-2,-,TGTGCCAGCAGTACCGGCCCATATGGCTACACCTTC,CASSTGPYGYTF
TRBV6-5,-,TRBJ2-1,few,TGTGCCAGCAGTTACTCGACTGGAACGAAATACAATGAGCAGTTCTTC,CASSYSTGTKYNEQFF
TRBV11-1,TRBD2,TRBJ2-4,-,TGTGCCAGCAGCCCCCCGGGGGGAGCCAAAAACATTCAGTACTTC,CASSPPGGAKNIQYF
TRBV3-1,-,TRBJ1-2,few,TGTGCCAGCAGCCAAGGATGGGGTGGTTATGGCTACACCTTC,CASSQGWGGYGYTF
TRBV27,-,TRBJ2-3,-,TGTGCCAGCAGTCCCCTCGGCGCAGGGGCCACAGATACGCAGTATTTT,CASSPLGAGATDTQYF
TRBV4-1,-,TRBJ2-7,-,TGCGCCAGCAGCCAAGGTGATGTCTACGAGCAGTACTTC,CASSQGDVYEQYF
TRBV6-1,-,TRBJ1-4,few,TGTGCCAGCAGGCGGACTCCTAGGGGTGAAAAACTGTTTTTT,CASRRTPRGEKLFF
TRBV19,TRBD1,TRBJ1-2,few,TGTGCCAGTAGAACGGACAGGGGCTATGGCTACACCTTC,CASRTDRGYGYTF
TRBV12-3/TRBV12-4,-,TRBJ2-1,-,TGTGCCAGCAGTCCCCCCAACTACAATGAGCAGTTCTTC,CASSPPNYNEQFF
TRBV7-2,TRBD1,TRBJ1-2,few,TGTGCCAGCAGCTTAGCGCGGGGGACAGGAGATGGCTACACCTTC,CASSLARGTGDGYTF
TRBV12-5,-,TRBJ1-1,-,TGTGCTAGTGGTCCGGGCCTTCTGAACACTGAAGCTTTCTTT,CASGPGLLNTEAFF
TRBV18,TRBD1,TRBJ2-7,-,TGTGCCAGCTCACCGCCTGGGACAGTTAACGAGCAGTACTTC,CASSPPGTVNEQYF
TRBV18,-,TRBJ2-1,few,TGTGCCAGCTCACGCACAGGGCGCTATGAGCAGTTCTTC,CASSRTGRYEQFF
TRBV2,-,TRBJ2-2,-,TGTGCCACCTTAGGGGAGTCTACCGGGGAGCTGTTTTTT,CATLGESTGELFF
TRBV30,-,TRBJ2-3,few,TGTGCCTGGAGGGCCCCTTGGGTGAGCACAGATACGCAGTATTTT,CAWRAPWVSTDTQYF
TRBV7-2,-,TRBJ1-1,few,TGTGCCAGCAGCTTGGTTGGGGGGGGGAACACTGAAGCTTTCTTT,CASSLVGGGNTEAFF
TRBV12-1,-,TRBJ1-1,few,TGTGCCAGCAGCTTTGTGGGCGGCGAAGGGTACACTGAAGCTTTCTTT,CASSFVGGEGYTEAFF
TRBV6-1,-,TRBJ1-4,few,TGTGCCAGCAGCCAACCGGGGGGAACTGAAAAACTGTTTTTT,CASSQPGGTEKLFF
TRBV9,TRBD2,TRBJ2-1,-,TGTGCCAGCAGCGTAGGGGGCGGGGGGGCCTCTGAGCAGTTCTTC,CASSVGGGGASEQFF
TRBV12-3/TRBV12-4,-,TRBJ1-1,few,TGTGCCAGCAGACCAACAGGGCCGAACACTGAAGCTTTCTTT,CASRPTGPNTEAFF
TRBV12-3/TRBV12-4,TRBD1,TRBJ2-1,few,TGTGCCAGCAGATACGGGACAGGGGGTCTGGGTGAGCAGTTCTTC,CASRYGTGGLGEQFF
TRBV11-3,-,TRBJ2-1,-,TGTGCCAGCAGCGTCACCTACAATGAGCAGTTCTTC,CASSVTYNEQFF
TRBV7-8,-,TRBJ2-6,-,TGTGCCAGCAGCTTCACTGCTGGGGCCAACGTCCTGACTTTC,CASSFTAGANVLTF
TRBV10-3,-,TRBJ2-2,-,TGTGCCATCAGTGACCCCGTCTTGGGAAACACCGGGGAGCTGTTTTTT,CAISDPVLGNTGELFF
TRBV20-1,-,TRBJ2-5,-,TGCAGTGCTAGTTCCCCAGGGGGGCCGGGGGGGACCCAGTACTTC,CSASSPGGPGGTQYF
TRBV6-5,-,TRBJ1-5,-,TGTGCCAGTTCCCAGGGGTATCAGCCCCAGCATTTT,CASSQGYQPQHF
TRBV19,-,TRBJ2-5,-,TGTGCCAGTAGTATAAACAGGGTGCAAGAGACCCAGTACTTC,CASSINRVQETQYF
TRBV7-8,TRBD2,TRBJ2-1,few,TGTGCCAGCAGCTCCCGACTAGCGGGGGCCTTTTACAATGAGCAGTTCTTC,CASSSRLAGAFYNEQFF
TRBV24-1,TRBD1,TRBJ2-1,-,TGTGCCACCAGTGATAGCCGGACAGGGGGATTAGGATACAATGAGCAGTTCTTC,CATSDSRTGGLGYNEQFF
TRBV10-1,TRBD1,TRBJ2-7,few,TGCGCCAGCAGTGAGTCTGGGACAGGGGGTTTCTCCTACGAGCAGTACTTC,CASSESGTGGFSYEQYF
TRBV20-1,-,TRBJ1-2,-,TGCAGTGCTAGAGGGGCGGACGCCTATGGCTACACCTTC,CSARGADAYGYTF
TRBV20-1,TRBD1,TRBJ2-5,few,TGCAGTGCTAGGGAGACAGGGCGTGAGACCCAGTACTTC,CSARETGRETQYF
TRBV14,-,TRBJ2-2,few,TGTGCCAGCAGCCCGTTGGAGGGGCCCGGGGAGCTGTTTTTT,CASSPLEGPGELFF
TRBV4-2,-,TRBJ1-4,many,TGTGCCAGCAGCCAAGCCAGGACAATGGAAAAAAAACTGTTTTTT,CASSQARTMEKKLFF
TRBV7-2,-,TRBJ1-1,-,TGTGCCAGCAGCTTAGCATACCGCGACACTGAAGCTTTCTTT,CASSLAYRDTEAFF
TRBV29-1,-,TRBJ1-1,few,TGCAGCGTTGTACCAGGGGCGGGCAGCGCTGAAGCTTTCTTT,CSVVPGAGSAEAFF
TRBV7-8,TRBD2,TRBJ2-3,-,TGTGCCAGCAGCTTAGAGGGAAGCGGGGGGCCGACAGATACGCAGTATTTT,CASSLEGSGGPTDTQYF
TRBV9,-,TRBJ2-5,-,TGTGCCAGCAGCGTAATTTCGGAGACCCAGTACTTC,CASSVISETQYF
TRBV7-2,-,TRBJ1-1,few,TGTGCCAGCAGTTATACTAAGGGGGGCCCTGAAGCTTTCTTT,CASSYTKGGPEAFF
TRBV6-1,-,TRBJ2-2,few,TGTGCCAGCAGTCCCCAAGCTTTTACGGGACAGCTGTTTTTT,CASSPQAFTGQLFF
TRBV5-1,-,TRBJ2-7,few,TGCGCCAGCAGCTTGCGAGGGACATCCTACGAGCAGTACTTC,CASSLRGTSYEQYF
TRBV4-1,TRBD2,TRBJ2-1,-,TGCGCCAGCAGCCAAGTGGTGGCGGGGGGGCCCTATGAGCAGTTCTTC,CASSQVVAGGPYEQFF
TRBV9,-,TRBJ1-4,-,TGTGCCAGCAGCCCTACCGGGGGGGCTGGGAGAAAACTGTTTTTT,CASSPTGGAGRKLFF
TRBV4-3,-,TRBJ1-2,many,TGCGCCAGCAGCCCCTCAGATACCCGCTATGGCTACACCTTC,CASSPSDTRYGYTF
TRBV5-5,TRBD1,TRBJ2-1,-,TGTGCCAGCAGCTTCCCGGGGACAGCCCGCAATGAGCAGTTCTTC,CASSFPGTARNEQFF
TRBV1,-,TRBJ1-1,few,TGCACCAGCAGCCACGCCCCCGAGGGCGCAACAAGGGAAGCTTTCTTT,CTSSHAPEGATREAFF
TRBV19,TRBD2,TRBJ2-5,-,TGTGCCAGTACCGGACTAGCGGAAGAGACCCAGTACTTC,CASTGLAEETQYF
TRBV27,-,TRBJ2-7,few,TGTGCCAGCAGCGTGACAGGCCCTTGGGGGGAGCAGTACTTC,CASSVTGPWGEQYF
TRBV12-3/TRBV12-4,-,TRBJ2-7,few,TGTGCCAGCAGTTTAGCGTGGGGCTACGAGCAGTACTTC,CASSLAWGYEQYF
TRBV6-1,TRBD1,TRBJ2-7,once,TGTGCCAGCAGTGGGCCCGGGACAGGTCGTTTC,CASSGPGTGRF